The clone carrying this T cell receptor beta chain was detected only a few times. A junction end diverges from the germline sequence, so it may reflect a read error. Joint extraction of RNA and DNA used about 17-31 mg of bulk tissue that was unsorted. Starting from around 510 ng of total RNA, TCR beta cDNA was produced with a primer in the constant region. Libraries of TCR beta came from three nested multiplex PCR rounds with slightly modified ARM-PCR. Investigators reported that the first two PCR rounds, at about 11 cycles each, used TRBV1-TRBV30 forward primers with a C-beta reverse primer. TCRdb reprocessed the multiplex PCR reads with MiXCR, giving one entry per CDR3 protein. The data contain 84,000 or so distinct CDR3 sequences, 60% to 75% of them seen just once; the ten biggest clones take up roughly a fifth. The data are from a study of tumor-infiltrating lymphocytes in primary liver carcinoma. The overall study: The study obtained roughly 3.5 to 7.5 million productive TCRbeta reads per sample, similar across tissue types.

The CDR3 is 17 residues long. Germline lookup yields CDR1 SGHAT and CDR2 FQDESV (reference sequence). The J gene is TRBJ2-2, the V gene TRBV11-1; 12 bases map to TRBD2. Material: liver tumor tissue from sampling region 1. The subset is: tumor region T1, superior pole. The TCR originated in a man aged 40-49 years with primary liver carcinoma and hepatitis B virus infection. For the CDR3, the DNA is TGTGCCAGTAGCTCCCTAGCGGGAGGGCCGTGGGTCGGGGAGCTGTTTTTT. Encoded protein: CASSSLAGGPWVGELFF.